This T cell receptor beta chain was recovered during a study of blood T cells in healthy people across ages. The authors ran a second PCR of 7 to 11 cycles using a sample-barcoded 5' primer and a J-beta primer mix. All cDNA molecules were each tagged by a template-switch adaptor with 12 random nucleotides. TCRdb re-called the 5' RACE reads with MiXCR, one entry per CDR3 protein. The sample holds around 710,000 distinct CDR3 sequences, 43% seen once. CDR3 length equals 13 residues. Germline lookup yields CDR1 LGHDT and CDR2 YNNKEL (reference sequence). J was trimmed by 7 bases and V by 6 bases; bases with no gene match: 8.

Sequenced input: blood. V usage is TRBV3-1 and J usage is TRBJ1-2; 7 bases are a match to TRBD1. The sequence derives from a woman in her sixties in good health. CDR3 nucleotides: TGTGCCAGCAGTTCCACAGGGGTGACTGGCTACACCTTC. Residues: CASSSTGVTGYTF.